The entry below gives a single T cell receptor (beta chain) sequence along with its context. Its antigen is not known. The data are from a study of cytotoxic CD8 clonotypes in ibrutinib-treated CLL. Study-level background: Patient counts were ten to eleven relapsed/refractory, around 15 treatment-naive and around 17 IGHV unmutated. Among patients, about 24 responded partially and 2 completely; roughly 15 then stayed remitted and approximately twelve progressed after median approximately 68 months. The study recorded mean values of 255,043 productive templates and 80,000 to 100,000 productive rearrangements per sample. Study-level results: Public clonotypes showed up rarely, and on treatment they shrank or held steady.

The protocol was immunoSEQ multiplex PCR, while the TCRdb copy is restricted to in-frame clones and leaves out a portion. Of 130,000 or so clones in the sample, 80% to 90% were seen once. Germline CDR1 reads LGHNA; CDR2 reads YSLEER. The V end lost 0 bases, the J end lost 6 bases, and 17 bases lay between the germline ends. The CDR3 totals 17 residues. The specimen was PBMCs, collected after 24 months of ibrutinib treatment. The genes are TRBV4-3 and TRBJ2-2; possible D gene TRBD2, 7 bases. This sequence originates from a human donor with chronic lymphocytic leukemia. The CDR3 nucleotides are TGCGCCAGCAGCCAAGATGTTCGAGGGGGGGCGCCCGGGGAGCTGTTTTTT. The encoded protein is CASSQDVRGGAPGELFF.